The clone carrying this TCR beta chain was picked up a small number of times. Its antigen is unidentified. The data originate from a study of CD8+ T cells in alopecia areata. Study information: Severity was scored as percentage of affected scalp area in treated patients. Findings of the study overall: Uncertainty about whether baseline CD8+ expansion is linked to response remains, with one nonresponder. Sequencing of scalp samples also includes resident alphabeta T cells from normal skin. Many expanded lesional clones persisted during tofacitinib (in both scalp and blood).

Reverse transcribed after extraction, RNA yielded cDNA as the sequencing template. Assay: immunoSEQ multiplex PCR; the TCRdb copy retains only in-frame clones and omits some. This sample has fewer than 250,000 clones; roughly 64% occur once, and the top ten carry about 4.2%. Treatment meaning: oral pan-JAK inhibitor, 5-10 mg twice daily. After removal of 1 base from V and 2 bases from J, the junction contained 7 bases not matched to a gene. Germline V gene data show CDR1 as MGHRA and CDR2 as YSYEKL. The CDR3 totals 16 residues. The source of this sequence is a human donor with alopecia areata. V is TRBV4-1 and J is TRBJ1-2; 7 bases are a match to TRBD1. The starting material was CD4+ T cells sorted from blood, obtained at week 4, from a patient treated with tofacitinib. CDR3 amino acids: CASSQGFARGNYGYTF. CDR3 bases: TGCGCCAGCAGCCAAGGTTTTGCCAGGGGGAACTATGGCTACACCTTC.